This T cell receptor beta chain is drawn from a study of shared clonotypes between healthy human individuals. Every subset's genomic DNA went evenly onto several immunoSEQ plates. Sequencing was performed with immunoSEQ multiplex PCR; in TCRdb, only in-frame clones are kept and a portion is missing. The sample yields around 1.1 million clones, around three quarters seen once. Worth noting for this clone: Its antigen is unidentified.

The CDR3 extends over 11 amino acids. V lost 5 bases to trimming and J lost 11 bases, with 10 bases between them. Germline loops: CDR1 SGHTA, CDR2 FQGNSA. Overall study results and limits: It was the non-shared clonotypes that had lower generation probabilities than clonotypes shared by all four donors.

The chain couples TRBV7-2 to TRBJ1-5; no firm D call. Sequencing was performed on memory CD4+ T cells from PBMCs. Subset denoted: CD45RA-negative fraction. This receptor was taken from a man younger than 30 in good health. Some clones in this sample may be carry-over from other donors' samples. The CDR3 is CASSLGEAQHF. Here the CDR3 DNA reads TGTGCCAGCAGCCTCGGGGAGGCCCAGCATTTT.